The 24 T cell receptor beta chains reported below all come from one sample, sequenced in a study of blood T cell repertoires in COVID-19 (TCRdb year 2020). The protocol used for the library was the immunoSEQ multiplex PCR assay. Drawn from immuneACCESS, this table holds only the in-frame rearrangements with V and J called that TCRdb kept. Clones are partly lost; checked studies trace under half to an unresolved V gene and leave the rest unexplained. This sample comprises about 240,000 clones, just under 85% of them detected only once. Over 7.5% of the sample is taken by the ten largest. The sample comprised peripheral blood. The source is a woman of 80 years or more with acute or convalescent COVID-19.

The V gene is TRBV18, the J gene TRBJ1-5; 7 nucleotides match TRBD1. Germline V gene lookup returns CDR1 KGHSH and CDR2 LQKENI. The V gene end was trimmed by 6 bases and the J gene end by 9 bases; junction bases not matched to a gene: 14. The CDR3 runs to 15 residues. CDR3 DNA sequence: TGTGCCAGCTCGCGTGAGACAGGGACTCCCGGGCCCCAGCATTTT. Its protein is CASSRETGTPGPQHF.

The rearrangement uses TRBV6-2 or TRBV6-3 and TRBJ2-5; 7 bases are shared with TRBD1. The CDR3 has 14 amino acids. Trimming removed 8 bases from V and 2 bases from J; junction bases left unmatched: 8. Germline CDR1 is MNHEY and CDR2 is SVGEGT. The CDR3 is CASRLPGQQETQYF. The CDR3 region has the DNA TGTGCCAGCCGTTTACCGGGACAGCAAGAGACCCAGTACTTC.

The rearrangement uses TRBV2 and TRBJ1-2, with a tentative D call TRBD1 (5 bases). With 8 bases removed from V and 4 bases from J, the gap between germline ends came to 14 bases. Per germline, CDR1 SNHLY and CDR2 FYNNEI. This CDR3 has 13 residues. CDR3 nucleotide sequence: TGTGCCAGCGTCCCGGACACAACCTATGGCTACACCTTC. Translated, it gives CASVPDTTYGYTF.

This clone was found once. The J gene is TRBJ1-2, the V gene TRBV28; D might be TRBD1 (6 bases). Between the trimmed V and J ends, which lost 4 bases and 4 bases, there was a span of 10 bases. This CDR3 has 13 residues. Germline V gene lookup returns CDR1 MDHEN and CDR2 SYDVKM. CDR3 residues: CASSSDSRYGYTF. DNA for the CDR3: TGTGCCAGCAGTTCGGACAGCCGCTATGGCTACACCTTC.

Details on this clone: One end of the junction does not line up with germline, which may come from a read error. The chain has TRBV3-1 (or the pseudogene TRBV3-2) and TRBJ1-1; D is perhaps TRBD1 (6 bases). The CDR3 contains 18 residues. Germline V gene lookup returns CDR1 LGHDT and CDR2 YNNKEL (reference sequence). Here the CDR3 reads CASSQVWAGVVGDTEAFF. CDR3 coding DNA: TGTGCCAGCAGCCAAGTATGGGCAGGTGTCGTCGGGGACACTGAAGCTTTTTTT.

The chain is built from TRBV15 and TRBJ2-1; D perhaps matches TRBD2 (6 bases). V was trimmed by 5 bases and J by 7 bases, leaving 18 bases between them. This CDR3 has 15 residues. CDR1 is LNHNV and CDR2 is YYDKDF in the germline V gene (reference sequence). CDR3 in DNA: TGTGCCACCAGCGCCGGAGGGGCGGGGAGGAATGAGCAGTTCTTC. As protein: CATSAGGAGRNEQFF.

The chain has TRBV28 and TRBJ2-7, with TRBD1 as a possible D gene (6 bases). There are 15 residues in the CDR3. CDR1 is MDHEN and CDR2 is SYDVKM in the germline V gene. The ends were cut back, 6 bases at V and 3 bases at J, with 18 bases in the middle. The CDR3: CASSTKFRGDYEQYF. In nucleotides, the CDR3 is TGTGCCAGCAGCACAAAATTCAGGGGTGACTACGAGCAGTACTTC. Looking up the rest from reference TRBV28 and TRBJ2-7 gives the full variable domain: DVKVTQSSRYLVKRTGEKVFLECVQDMDHENMFWYRQDPGLGLRLIYFSYDVKMKEKGDIPEGYSVSREKKERFSLILESASTNQTSMYLCASSTKFRGDYEQYFGPGTRLTVT.

The chain carries TRBV28 and TRBJ2-3; 11 bases are a match to TRBD2. CDR1 is MDHEN, CDR2 SYDVKM, per germline. The CDR3 runs to 16 residues. V trimming: 5 bases; J trimming: 2 bases; junction bases outside the gene matches: 6. This chain's CDR3 is CASSGRLAGTTDTQYF. In DNA, the CDR3 is TGTGCCAGCAGTGGTAGACTAGCGGGGACCACAGATACGCAGTATTTT. Combining the CDR3 with reference TRBV28 and TRBJ2-3 gives the whole variable domain DVKVTQSSRYLVKRTGEKVFLECVQDMDHENMFWYRQDPGLGLRLIYFSYDVKMKEKGDIPEGYSVSREKKERFSLILESASTNQTSMYLCASSGRLAGTTDTQYFGPGTRLTVL.

V is TRBV28 and J is TRBJ1-6; TRBD1 agrees at 7 bases. Germline CDR1 MDHEN, CDR2 SYDVKM. The J segment lost 0 bases and the V segment lost 4 bases, leaving 6 bases of the junction unmatched. This CDR3 contains 17 residues. For the CDR3, the DNA is TGTGCCAGCAGTTCTGGGACAGTAAGCTCCTATAATTCACCCCTCCACTTT. As protein: CASSSGTVSSYNSPLHF. Looking up the rest from reference TRBV28 and TRBJ1-6 gives the full variable domain: DVKVTQSSRYLVKRTGEKVFLECVQDMDHENMFWYRQDPGLGLRLIYFSYDVKMKEKGDIPEGYSVSREKKERFSLILESASTNQTSMYLCASSSGTVSSYNSPLHFGNGTRLTVT.

The chain is built from TRBV9 and TRBJ1-4; TRBD1 agrees at 8 bases. The V gene end was trimmed by 2 bases and the J gene end by 8 bases; junction bases not matched to a gene: 8. Germline CDR1 reads SGDLS; CDR2 reads YYNGEE. This CDR3 is 15 amino acids long. CDR3 protein: CASSVTDRVGEKLFF. CDR3 in DNA: TGTGCCAGCAGCGTGACGGACAGGGTTGGCGAAAAACTGTTTTTT.

The chain combines TRBV4-1 with TRBJ1-5, with 12 positions matching TRBD1. CDR1 is MGHRA, CDR2 YSYEKL, per germline. This CDR3 has 18 amino acids. The junction had 7 bases not matched to a gene; V was cut back by 1 base and J by 3 bases. CDR3 amino acids: CASSQAGGDRGLNQPQHF. CDR3 nucleotide sequence: TGCGCCAGCAGCCAAGCAGGGGGGGACAGGGGGCTCAATCAGCCCCAGCATTTT.

V gene TRBV2 combines with J gene TRBJ2-5; 13 nucleotides match TRBD2. CDR3 size: 14 residues. J lost 6 bases, V lost 7 bases, and 5 bases had no gene match. CDR1 is SNHLY and CDR2 is FYNNEI in the germline V gene. The CDR3 loop reads CASIGTSGAKTQYF. As DNA, the CDR3 is TGTGCCAGCATCGGGACTAGCGGGGCGAAGACCCAGTACTTC.

V and J are TRBV7-9 and TRBJ1-4; maybe TRBD1 (6 bases). Germline V gene lookup returns CDR1 SEHNR and CDR2 FQNEAQ (reference sequence). The V end lost 2 bases, the J end lost 4 bases, and 14 bases lay between the germline ends. There are 16 residues in the CDR3. The chain's CDR3 is CASSLTDRRSNEKLFF. In nucleotides, the CDR3 is TGTGCCAGCAGCTTAACCGACAGGAGGAGTAATGAAAAACTGTTTTTT.

The chain joins TRBV2 to TRBJ1-2; 10 bases agree with TRBD1. V lost 6 bases to trimming and J lost 7 bases; unmatched junction nucleotides: 5. The length of the CDR3 is 13 residues. The germline CDR1 and CDR2 sequences are SNHLY and FYNNEI. The CDR3 here is CASSDRGPGGYTF. DNA of the CDR3: TGTGCCAGCAGCGACAGGGGGCCGGGTGGCTACACCTTC.

This clone was counted a single time. The chain combines TRBV27 with TRBJ2-3; 12 bases align to TRBD1. Germline-derived CDR1 and CDR2 are MNHEY and SMNVEV (reference sequence). The CDR3 is 13 residues long. The ends lost 10 bases at V and 11 bases at J; junction bases unmatched: 10. CDR3 in amino acids: CATRGTGGRGQYF. CDR3 nucleotides: TGTGCCACCCGTGGGACAGGGGGCCGCGGGCAGTATTTT.

This chain joins TRBV7-6 and TRBJ2-7, with a weak D call TRBD1 (9 bases). The CDR3 contains 15 residues. Germline V gene data show CDR1 as SGHVS and CDR2 as FNYEAQ. V was trimmed by 5 bases and J by 7 bases, leaving 21 bases between them. In nucleotides, the CDR3 is TGTGCCAGCAGCAGCGGGGGACAGGGTCCCTTTGAGCAGTACTTC. It yields the protein CASSSGGQGPFEQYF.

This clone was observed at least ten times. V gene TRBV7-9 combines with J gene TRBJ2-7; D possibly corresponds to TRBD1 (5 bases). V lost 8 bases, J lost 3 bases, and 14 bases lay in between. The CDR3 runs to 13 residues. Germline CDR1 and CDR2: SEHNR and FQNEAQ (reference sequence). The CDR3 sequence is CASSISTGYEQYF. In nucleotides, the CDR3 is TGTGCCAGCTCCATATCAACAGGCTACGAGCAGTACTTC.

This clone came up a few times. V is TRBV3-1 (or the pseudogene TRBV3-2) and J is TRBJ1-2; possible D gene TRBD1, 6 bases. Per the germline V gene, CDR1 is LGHDT and CDR2 is YNNKEL (reference sequence). CDR3 length: 15 amino acids. V lost 4 bases, J lost 4 bases, and 16 bases lay in between. CDR3 region: CASSPPGALTYGYTF. In DNA, the CDR3 is TGTGCCAGCAGCCCCCCAGGGGCCCTAACCTATGGCTACACCTTC.

The rearrangement links TRBV10-3 to TRBJ2-1, with 9 bases fitting TRBD1. CDR3 length: 13 residues. J lost 10 bases, V lost 2 bases, and 3 bases had no gene match. Germline V CDR1 and CDR2: ENHRY, SYGVKD. CDR3 coding DNA: TGTGCCATCAGTGAGGGACAGGGGTCGGAGCAGTTCTTC. Translation gives CAISEGQGSEQFF.

The V gene is TRBV28, the J gene TRBJ2-7, with 7 nucleotides matching TRBD2. CDR1 and CDR2 (germline): MDHEN, SYDVKM. This CDR3 contains 15 residues. V lost 3 bases to trimming and J lost 3 bases; unmatched junction nucleotides: 8. The CDR3 DNA is TGTGCCAGCAGTTTGGACGGGGGGTCCATCTACGAGCAGTACTTC. It specifies CASSLDGGSIYEQYF.

This rearrangement joins TRBV10-3 to TRBJ1-1; 7 bases map to TRBD1. CDR3 length: 14 amino acids. V was clipped by 11 bases and J by 0 bases; unmatched bases: 9. The germline V gene encodes CDR1 ENHRY and CDR2 SYGVKD. The CDR3 coding sequence is TGTGCCGTCTCGCAGGGGGTGATGAACACTGAAGCTTTCTTT. This sequence encodes CAVSQGVMNTEAFF.

This chain uses TRBV30 with TRBJ2-7; tentative D call: TRBD2 (5 bases). The V end lost 3 bases, the J end lost 2 bases, and 14 bases lay between the germline ends. CDR3 size: 14 residues. Germline V lookup: CDR1 GTSNPN, CDR2 SVGIG (reference sequence). This CDR3 reads CAWSVRDKPYEQYF. The CDR3 DNA reads as TGTGCCTGGAGCGTCCGGGATAAACCCTACGAGCAGTACTTC.

The chain couples TRBV18 to TRBJ1-1, with 9 bases aligning to TRBD1. Germline assignment: CDR1 KGHSH and CDR2 LQKENI. This CDR3 contains 17 residues. V was clipped by 2 bases and J by 0 bases; unmatched bases: 7. The CDR3 spells CASSPATGGGLNTEAFF. CDR3 bases: TGTGCCAGCTCACCAGCGACAGGGGGAGGTCTGAACACTGAAGCTTTCTTT.

The J gene is TRBJ2-3, the V gene TRBV7-2, with D maybe TRBD1 (5 bases). This CDR3 has 14 residues. CDR1 and CDR2 from the germline V gene are SGHTA and FQGNSA. V was trimmed by 3 bases and J by 3 bases, leaving 10 bases between them. CDR3 protein: CASSLGRQTDTQYF. CDR3 in DNA: TGTGCCAGCAGCTTGGGAAGACAGACAGATACGCAGTATTTT.